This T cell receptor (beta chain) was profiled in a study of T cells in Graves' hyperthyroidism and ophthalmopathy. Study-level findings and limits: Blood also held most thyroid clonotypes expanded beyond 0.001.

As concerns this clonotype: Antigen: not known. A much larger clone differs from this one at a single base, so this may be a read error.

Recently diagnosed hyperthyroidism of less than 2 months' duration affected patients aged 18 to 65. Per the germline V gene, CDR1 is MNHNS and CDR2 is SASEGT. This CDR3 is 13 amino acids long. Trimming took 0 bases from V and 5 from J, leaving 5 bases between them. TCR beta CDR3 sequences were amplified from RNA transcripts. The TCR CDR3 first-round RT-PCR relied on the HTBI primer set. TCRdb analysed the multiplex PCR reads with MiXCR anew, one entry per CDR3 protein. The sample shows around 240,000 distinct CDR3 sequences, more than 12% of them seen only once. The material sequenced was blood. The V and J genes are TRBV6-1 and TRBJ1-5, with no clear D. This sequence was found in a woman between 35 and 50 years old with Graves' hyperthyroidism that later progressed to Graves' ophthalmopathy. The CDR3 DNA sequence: TGTGCCAGCAGTGAAGCCTATGATCAGCCCCAGCATTTT. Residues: CASSEAYDQPQHF.